The 5 T cell receptor beta chains below were found in one sample sequenced in a study of T cell responses to AZD1222 COVID-19 vaccine. Some clones are missing from TCRdb's copy, which holds only in-frame ones; the method was immunoSEQ multiplex PCR. The sample has 190,000 or so clones, around 90% seen once; the top ten hold about 25%. The specimen was peripheral blood, collected 28 days after the second AZD1222 dose. The origin of the receptors is an adult who received the AZD1222 COVID-19 vaccine.

This clone has ten or more counts. This rearrangement joins TRBV6-2 or TRBV6-3 to TRBJ2-7; 7 nucleotides agree with TRBD2. The ends lost 6 bases at V and 1 base at J; junction bases unmatched: 9. Germline V gene data show CDR1 as MNHEY and CDR2 as SVGEGT. This CDR3 spans 15 amino acids. This chain's CDR3 is CASSPDGGGSYEQYF. The DNA of the CDR3 is TGTGCCAGCAGCCCCGATGGGGGAGGGTCCTACGAGCAGTACTTC.

This clone has only one observation. The V call is TRBV27, the J call TRBJ2-1, with 9 bases identical to TRBD2. The CDR3 is made up of 16 amino acids. Losses at the gene ends were 6 bases for V and 0 bases for J; bases not matched to a gene: 6. The germline CDR1 and CDR2 sequences are MNHEY and SMNVEV (reference sequence). The CDR3 is CASSGSGSFSYNEQFF. The CDR3 DNA follows: TGTGCCAGCAGCGGTAGCGGGAGCTTCTCCTACAATGAGCAGTTCTTC.

V is TRBV25-1 and J is TRBJ2-7; D could derive from TRBD1 or TRBD2 (5 bases each). Between the trimmed V and J ends, which lost 1 base and 2 bases, there was a span of 6 bases. Germline-derived CDR1 and CDR2 are MGHDK and SYGVNS. The CDR3 has 13 residues. This CDR3 is CASSESGPYEQYF. The CDR3 DNA is TGTGCCAGCAGTGAATCGGGACCCTACGAGCAGTACTTC.

The table lists this clone with a few counts. The CDR3 loop reads CASSIRTSGRGEQYF. As DNA, the CDR3 is TGTGCCAGTAGTATCAGGACTAGCGGGAGAGGGGAGCAGTACTTC. V and J are TRBV19 and TRBJ2-7, with TRBD2 matching 13 bases. The CDR3 sequence is 15 residues long. Trimming at V came to 3 bases and at J to 7 bases, leaving 6 bases not matched to a gene. Germline V gene data show CDR1 as LNHDA and CDR2 as SQIVND (reference sequence).

This chain links TRBV9 with TRBJ2-7; TRBD2 matches 8 bases. V lost 3 bases and J lost 4; bases outside the gene matches: 9. The CDR3 runs to 15 residues. Germline V lookup: CDR1 SGDLS, CDR2 YYNGEE. CDR3 amino acids: CASSDSGTLGYEQYF. CDR3 sequence (DNA): TGTGCCAGCAGCGATAGCGGGACCTTGGGATACGAGCAGTACTTC.